A single TCR beta chain is shown here with its context. Its antigen is as yet unknown. CDR3 length equals 16 residues. The germline V and J ends were trimmed by 2 bases and 2 bases, with 16 bases remaining between them. Germline V gene data show CDR1 as MNHEY and CDR2 as SVGEGT. These data are taken from a study of early T cells in non-severe SARS-CoV-2 infection. Background on the study: The chains were unpaired, and the sequenced material was bulk RNA from unsorted whole blood. Study results and caveats: A preference for anti-spike CD8 responses marked VDJdb matching, which missed private and CD4 specificities.

TCRdb recomputed calls from the 5' RACE reads with MiXCR, one row per CDR3 protein. Altogether tens of thousands of distinct CDR3 sequences are present, about 12% being singletons, with the ten largest covering about 8%. Material for sequencing was whole blood. The genes are TRBV6-2 or TRBV6-3 and TRBJ2-7; D tentatively fits TRBD1 or TRBD2 (5 bases each). This receptor was identified in an adult who was a healthcare worker with PCR-confirmed SARS-CoV-2 infection or an uninfected control (not recorded which). The CDR3 DNA sequence: TGTGCCAGCAGTTACGGCTTCGGGGACCCTACCTACGAGCAGTACTTC. It codes for CASSYGFGDPTYEQYF.